The clone carrying this TCR beta chain was counted at least ten times. Antigen: not known. From the 5' RACE reads, TCRdb called clonotypes with MiXCR, one entry per CDR3 protein. The table lists under 350,000 distinct CDR3 sequences, roughly 9% of them singletons. This sample was taken from a study of identical twins. Study-level findings and limits: Twin-shared out-of-frame alpha sequences were enriched for low generation probability. While abundant cord blood beta clonotypes carried fewer insertions, memory repertoires showed no such pattern. Not following the same donors, the study drew its conclusions from cross-sectional statistical analysis. Weaker excess twin sharing was observed in beta out-of-frame sequences.

Germline CDR1 LGHNA, CDR2 YSLEER. The CDR3 covers 14 residues. Trimming removed 5 bases from V and 4 bases from J, with 13 bases in between. The same sample was also studied in work on yellow fever vaccine responses in identical twins.

The TCR comes from a woman aged 18-29 years in good health. The chain employs TRBV4-3 and TRBJ2-3; D is possibly TRBD2 (5 bases). The specimen sequenced was CD8+ T cells sorted from blood. CDR3 region: CASSDRLAADTQYF. CDR3 sequence (DNA): TGCGCCAGCAGCGATCGGCTAGCAGCAGATACGCAGTATTTT.